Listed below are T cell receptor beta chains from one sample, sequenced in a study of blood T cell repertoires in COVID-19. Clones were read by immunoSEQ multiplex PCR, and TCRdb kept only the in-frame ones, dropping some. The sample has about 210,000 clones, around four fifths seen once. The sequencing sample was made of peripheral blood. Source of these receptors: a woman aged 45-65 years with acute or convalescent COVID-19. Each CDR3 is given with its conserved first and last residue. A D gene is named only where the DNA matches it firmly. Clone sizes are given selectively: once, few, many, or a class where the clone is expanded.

TGCGCCAGCAGCCAAGAAATCAGGGGTGCCTATGGCTACACCTTC CASSQEIRGAYGYTF TRBV4-1 . TRBJ1-2 .
TGTGCCAGCTCACCTACGGGACTAGCGGCCAGCACAGATACGCAGTATTTT CASSPTGLAASTDTQYF TRBV18 TRBD2 TRBJ2-3 .
TGTGCCAGCAGCGTAGAAGGGGCCTCCAGGGAACCTGGGCCGGCCAACGTCCTGACTTTC CASSVEGASREPGPANVLTF TRBV9 . TRBJ2-6 .
TGCGCCAGCAGCTCCCCCGGAGAGACCCAGTACTTC CASSSPGETQYF TRBV5-1 . TRBJ2-5 .
TGTGCCAGCAGCCAAGATCTGGTTACCTTCGGCGGGCTGTTTTTT CASSQDLVTFGGLFF TRBV4-2 . TRBJ1-4 .
TGCGCCAGCAGCTTAGGACAGATCTCCTACAATGAGCAGTTCTTC CASSLGQISYNEQFF TRBV5-1 . TRBJ2-1 .
TGTGCCAGCAGCCCGGGACTAGCGGGCCTCTCCTACGAGCAGTACTTC CASSPGLAGLSYEQYF TRBV5-4 TRBD2 TRBJ2-7 .
TGCGCCAGCAGCTTGGCTGCGTCGAGCTCCTACGAGCAGTACTTC CASSLAASSSYEQYF TRBV5-1 . TRBJ2-7 .
TGTGCCAGCAGCGGCGGCGGGGAGATCACTGAAGCTTTCTTT CASSGGGEITEAFF TRBV9 . TRBJ1-1 .
TGTGCCAGCAGCCAAGATGCTAGCTCCTACAATGAGCAGTTCTTC CASSQDASSYNEQFF TRBV14 . TRBJ2-1 .
TGTGCCAGTGGGGACACCGAAAATCAGCCCCAGCATTTT CASGDTENQPQHF TRBV2 . TRBJ1-5 .
TGTGCCAGCAGTGAAAGGAGCTCCTATAATTCACCCCTCCACTTT CASSERSSYNSPLHF TRBV2 . TRBJ1-6 few
TGTGCCAGCAGCCTAGGACAGGGGCTGAACACTGAAGCTTTCTTT CASSLGQGLNTEAFF TRBV14 TRBD1 TRBJ1-1 .
TGTGCCAGCAGTGTGGAAGGACAGGGGGGGAAAGGCTACACCTTC CASSVEGQGGKGYTF TRBV2 TRBD1 TRBJ1-2 few
TGTGCCAGTGAAACACGCGGTGGCTACACCTTC CASETRGGYTF TRBV19 . TRBJ1-2 few
TGTGCCAGCAGTTTGCTAGCGAATGACTACGAGCAGTACTTC CASSLLANDYEQYF TRBV28 . TRBJ2-7 .
TGTGCCACCAGTCTTCCCCAGTCGAATGGCTACACCTTC CATSLPQSNGYTF TRBV24-1 . TRBJ1-2 .
TGTGGAGTTTCTAGCTCCTATAATTCACCCCTCCACTTT CGVSSSYNSPLHF TRBV27 . TRBJ1-6 .
TGTGCCAGCAGCCTACTAGCGGTGAGCTCCTACGAGCAGTACTTC CASSLLAVSSYEQYF TRBV3-1/TRBV3-2 TRBD2 TRBJ2-7 few
TGCGCCAGCAGCTCCACCGCGGCTAGCGGGAGTTGGAGTCAATACGAGCAGTACTTC CASSSTAASGSWSQYEQYF TRBV5-1 TRBD2 TRBJ2-7 .
TGTGCCAGCAGCCCACCGGGTCCATACAATGAGCAGTTCTTC CASSPPGPYNEQFF TRBV7-2 . TRBJ2-1 .
TGTGCCAGCAGCTTGGGAGCCGAGCAGTACTTC CASSLGAEQYF TRBV5-5 . TRBJ2-7 once
TGTGCCATCAGGCAGGGTATTTTGAACACCGGGGAGCTGTTTTTT CAIRQGILNTGELFF TRBV10-3 . TRBJ2-2 .
TGTGCCAGCAAACTACAAGATTACTACGAGCAGTACTTC CASKLQDYYEQYF TRBV11-2 . TRBJ2-7 once
TGTGCCAGCAGCATGCGGACAGGGGTGGGCCCAGATACGCAGTATTTT CASSMRTGVGPDTQYF TRBV21-1 . TRBJ2-3 .
TGTGCCAGCTCACCAAGAGCAGCCGGGACTAGCGGGAGGGCCTCCTCTTACAATGAGCAGTTCTTC CASSPRAAGTSGRASSYNEQFF TRBV18 TRBD2 TRBJ2-1 .
TGTGCCAGTAGTCTTTGGACAGGGGGGTATGGGGCCAACGTCCTGACTTTC CASSLWTGGYGANVLTF TRBV19 TRBD1 TRBJ2-6 once
TGTGCCAGTAGAACAGGGTCCGCCGGGAACACTGAAGCTTTCTTT CASRTGSAGNTEAFF TRBV19 . TRBJ1-1 .
TGTGCCAGCAGCTTGTGGCAAATCAACTCTGGAAACACCATATATTTT CASSLWQINSGNTIYF TRBV11-2 . TRBJ1-3 .
TGTGCCAGCAGTTTTATCCTAGCGGGAGGCCCACTCTACGAGCAGTACTTC CASSFILAGGPLYEQYF TRBV28 TRBD2 TRBJ2-7 few
TGTGCCAGCAACGTAGGACAGGTCGCTGAAAAACTGTTTTTT CASNVGQVAEKLFF TRBV27 TRBD1 TRBJ1-4 .
TGTGCCAGTAGTATAGGACATCCCTACGAGCAGTACTTC CASSIGHPYEQYF TRBV19 . TRBJ2-7 once
TGTGCCAGCCGAGAAGGGTCACCAGATTACAATGAGCAGTTCTTC CASREGSPDYNEQFF TRBV2 . TRBJ2-1 .
TGCGCCAGTACCCCCCTTACTAGCGGGAGCGGCAACGAGCAGTACTTC CASTPLTSGSGNEQYF TRBV5-1 TRBD2 TRBJ2-7 once
TGTGCCAGCAGTTTCTGGTCAGGGGACCCCAATGAGCAGTTCTTC CASSFWSGDPNEQFF TRBV27 . TRBJ2-1 .
TGTGCCAGCTCACCACGGGTCCGTCTTGAAGGGGGTGAGCAGTTCTTC CASSPRVRLEGGEQFF TRBV18 . TRBJ2-1 .
TGTGCCAGTAGTTCGGAGCGGGAGGAGGAGACCCAGTACTTC CASSSEREEETQYF TRBV19 TRBD2 TRBJ2-5 .
TGTGCCAGCAGTGAAGCGGTAACAGGGGGCAACTATGGCTACACCTTC CASSEAVTGGNYGYTF TRBV6-1 TRBD1 TRBJ1-2 .
TGTGCCATCAGTGGACTAGCGGGAGAGTCGGTTCCCGGGGAGCTGTTTTTT CAISGLAGESVPGELFF TRBV10-3 TRBD2 TRBJ2-2 .
TGTGCCAGCAGCGTAGGGGCAGGGCAGGGCACCGGGGAGCTGTTTTTT CASSVGAGQGTGELFF TRBV9 . TRBJ2-2 .
TGTGCCAGCGGCGAGAGGGAGCGGGAGACCCAGTACTTC CASGERERETQYF TRBV5-4 . TRBJ2-5 .
TGTGCCAGCAGCTCTGGACTGGCCTACGAGCAGTACTTC CASSSGLAYEQYF TRBV7-2 . TRBJ2-7 many
TGTGCCAGTAGTTCCCCCTTACTAGCCCGAAGGGACAATGAGCAGTTCTTC CASSSPLLARRDNEQFF TRBV19 . TRBJ2-1 few
TGCGCCAGCAGCTTTACAGGGGAGTATGGCTACACCTTC CASSFTGEYGYTF TRBV5-1 TRBD1 TRBJ1-2 .
TGTGCCAGCACCCGAACAGGGGGCACTGAAGCTTTCTTT CASTRTGGTEAFF TRBV6-5 TRBD1 TRBJ1-1 .
TGTGCCAGCAGTGAACGCGCAAGGTTCTTC CASSERARFF TRBV2 . TRBJ2-1 .
TGCGCCAGCAGCTCTTCAACAATTAGCACAGATACGCAGTATTTT CASSSSTISTDTQYF TRBV5-1 . TRBJ2-3 .
TGCAGTGCTACCGGCTCCTACGAGCAGTACTTC CSATGSYEQYF TRBV20-1 . TRBJ2-7 .
TGCAGCGTTGATAGCGGGGGCAAGAATGAGCAGTTCTTC CSVDSGGKNEQFF TRBV29-1 TRBD2 TRBJ2-1 .
TGTGCCAGCAGCTCAGCGTTTGGGACTAGCGGGAGAGCGGGTGAGACCCAGTACTTC CASSSAFGTSGRAGETQYF TRBV11-2 TRBD2 TRBJ2-5 .
TGTGCCAGCAGCTCCCAGAAATTATTAGCGATCACCTACAATGAGCAGTTCTTC CASSSQKLLAITYNEQFF TRBV5-5 . TRBJ2-1 .
TGTGCCATCAGTGACTTCGGGGCGGGAGGGGTCGGTGAGCAGTTCTTC CAISDFGAGGVGEQFF TRBV10-3 TRBD2 TRBJ2-1 few
TGTGCCAGCAGGATGGACAGGGGTCTGACCGGGGAGCTGTTTTTT CASRMDRGLTGELFF TRBV2 TRBD1 TRBJ2-2 once
TGTGCCAGCAGCAATGGACAGGGAAACACAGATACGCAGTATTTT CASSNGQGNTDTQYF TRBV7-9 TRBD1 TRBJ2-3 .
TGTGCCAGCAGCTTGGGACCGACTGGGACTAGCGGAAACTACGAGCAGTACTTC CASSLGPTGTSGNYEQYF TRBV5-4 TRBD2 TRBJ2-7 .